This T cell receptor beta chain was identified in a study of vaccination and CD4 T cells after COVID-19. For the study at large: Post-COVID draws followed diagnosis by a median around 100 days (range 35 to 161).

As regards this clonotype: Its antigen remains unidentified.

The Oncomine TCR Beta short-read assay was what sequenced the DNA obtained from cultured CD4+ T cells. It was cultured CD4+ T cells from which genomic DNA was extracted. From the PCR reads, TCRdb called clonotypes with MiXCR, one entry per CDR3 protein. The table has 13,000 or so distinct CDR3 sequences, about 76% seen once. Germline lookup yields CDR1 DFQATT and CDR2 SNEGSKA (reference sequence). The V end was cut by 3 bases, the J end by 1 base, with 7 bases between. The CDR3 runs to 13 residues. Stated treatment: 10-day PBMC culture with coronavirus spike peptide pools or control peptides (ViraFEST assay). Negative selection yielded CD4+ T cells from day-10 cultures.

J is TRBJ1-5 and V is TRBV20-1; maybe TRBD1 (6 bases). The sequence was obtained from a human donor who had recovered from COVID-19. Sample: CD4+ T cells from blood, cultured in vitro. The CDR3 coding sequence is TGCAGTGCTAGTAGGGGGAGCAATCAGCCCCAGCATTTT. It codes for CSASRGSNQPQHF.